Each of the 32 T cell receptor beta chains below was sequenced from the same sample in a study of OX40 agonist ivuxolimab in advanced cancers. Libraries were constructed by the immunoSEQ multiplex PCR assay. Imported from immuneACCESS, the table was reduced by TCRdb to in-frame sequences with V and J called. These copies leave out some clones; in studies compared against another copy, an unresolved V gene accounts for under half, and the cause of the remainder is not known. Across this sample there are about 64,000 clones, with around 80% seen only once. The biggest ten clones account for 4.5% to 5% of the sample. The sample consisted of CD4+ or CD8+ T cells sorted from blood, taken in a trial of the OX40 agonist ivuxolimab. The receptors come from an adult with an advanced solid tumor such as melanoma, head and neck, liver or kidney cancer.

V and J are TRBV6-6 and TRBJ1-1; D unclear. CDR3 length: 14 residues. V lost 5 bases and J lost 6, with 16 bases in between. The germline V gene has CDR1 MNHNY and CDR2 SVGAGI (reference sequence). CDR3 in amino acids: CASSPAMGFSEAFF. The CDR3 DNA reads TGTGCCAGCAGTCCCGCTATGGGGTTCTCTGAAGCTTTCTTT.

This chain connects TRBV9 to TRBJ2-3; tentatively, D is TRBD2 (5 bases). The CDR3 length is 15 residues. Trimming left V 9 bases short and J 2 bases short, with 19 bases between. The V gene's germline CDR1 is SGDLS and CDR2 YYNGEE. The CDR3 spells CATRGYRAVTDTQYF. DNA of the CDR3: TGTGCCACCAGAGGGTATAGGGCTGTCACAGATACGCAGTATTTT.

This rearrangement joins TRBV4-1 to TRBJ1-5; a weak D match, TRBD1 (5 bases). The CDR3 length is 15 residues. The V and J ends lost 5 bases and 0 bases respectively, with 11 bases between them. Germline CDR1 is MGHRA and CDR2 is YSYEKL. CDR3 in amino acids: CASSDRTYSNQPQHF. In DNA, the CDR3 is TGCGCCAGCAGCGACAGAACTTATAGCAATCAGCCCCAGCATTTT.

V usage is TRBV7-2 and J usage is TRBJ1-5; TRBD1 is a possible D gene (5 bases). V was pared by 0 bases and J by 2 bases, with 14 bases between. This CDR3 is built from 17 residues. Germline CDR1 SGHTA, CDR2 FQGNSA. The CDR3 DNA sequence: TGTGCCAGCAGCTTAGCGTATGGGGGGTTAGGCAATCAGCCCCAGCATTTT. Amino acid sequence: CASSLAYGGLGNQPQHF.

The V call is TRBV5-1, the J call TRBJ1-4; no firm D call. V lost 0 bases and J 2 bases, leaving 8 bases between the germline ends. Germline CDR1 is SGHRS and CDR2 is YFSETQ. There are 15 residues in the CDR3. For the CDR3, the DNA is TGCGCCAGCAGCTTGGGAGGGTCCACTAATGAAAAACTGTTTTTT. Encoded protein: CASSLGGSTNEKLFF.

The chain links TRBV5-1 to TRBJ2-7; TRBD2 matches 7 bases. Germline assignment: CDR1 SGHRS and CDR2 YFSETQ. CDR3 length: 17 amino acids. With V trimmed by 4 bases and J by 4 bases, 17 bases remained unmatched. CDR3 in DNA: TGCGCCAGCAGCCTGAAGACTAGCCCTCCCCACGGATACGAGCAGTACTTC. It specifies CASSLKTSPPHGYEQYF.

The chain uses TRBV7-6 and TRBJ1-3; no clear D. The germline CDR1 and CDR2 sequences are SGHVS and FNYEAQ. Trimming took off 2 bases at V and 2 bases at J, with 7 bases between the two ends. The CDR3 sequence is 14 residues long. CDR3 bases: TGTGCCAGCAGCTTAAGTGTGGCTGGAAACACCATATATTTT. Amino acids: CASSLSVAGNTIYF.

The chain combines TRBV16 with TRBJ2-5; 7 bases line up with TRBD1. CDR3 length equals 18 residues. The junction had 18 bases not matched to a gene; V was cut back by 3 bases and J by 5 bases. Per the germline V gene, CDR1 is KGHSY and CDR2 is FQNENV. CDR3 sequence: CASSHGEGQSFESETQYF. CDR3 sequence (DNA): TGTGCCAGCAGCCATGGTGAGGGACAGTCCTTTGAGTCGGAGACCCAGTACTTC.

The gene calls are TRBV7-2 and TRBJ2-5; TRBD2 might be the D (6 bases). The length of the CDR3 is 12 residues. V was clipped by 4 bases and J by 11 bases, with 14 bases between them. Germline loops: CDR1 SGHTA, CDR2 FQGNSA. CDR3 region: CASSSRRDEQYF. The CDR3 coding sequence is TGTGCCAGCAGCTCCCGGAGGGATGAGCAGTACTTC.

This clone was seen more than once but under ten times. This rearrangement joins TRBV4-1 to TRBJ1-4; TRBD1 is a possible D gene (5 bases). Trimming removed 5 bases from V and 3 bases from J, with 16 bases in between. CDR3 length: 16 residues. Germline CDR1 reads MGHRA; CDR2 reads YSYEKL. The DNA of the CDR3 is TGCGCCAGCAGCGGAGCGGGACCGACCTCTAATGAAAAACTGTTTTTT. Its translation: CASSGAGPTSNEKLFF.

This chain connects TRBV5-1 to TRBJ1-1; D is undetermined. Trimming shortened V by 4 bases and J by 0 bases, and 7 bases separated the two germline ends. The CDR3 is 13 residues long. The germline V gene has CDR1 SGHRS and CDR2 YFSETQ. This CDR3 reads CASSDILNTEAFF. DNA for the CDR3: TGCGCCAGCAGCGACATATTGAACACTGAAGCTTTCTTT.

The rearrangement uses TRBV7-9 and TRBJ1-2, with D hard to call. The ends were cut back, 4 bases at V and 8 bases at J, with 14 bases in the middle. The CDR3 contains 13 residues. Germline loops: CDR1 SEHNR, CDR2 FQNEAQ (reference sequence). CDR3 DNA: TGTGCCAGCAGCTCTGCCGGGCTTGACGGCTACACCTTC. Translated: CASSSAGLDGYTF.

This chain links TRBV10-1 with TRBJ2-5; maybe TRBD2 (5 bases). The DNA end lines up better with TRBJ2-7; the J call may be wrong. This CDR3 has 13 residues. In germline, CDR1 is WNHNN, CDR2 SYGVQD (reference sequence). CDR3 DNA sequence: TGCGCCAGCAGTGGGACTTGGTACTACGAGCAGTACTTC. Its protein product is CASSGTWYYEQYF.

This rearrangement joins TRBV14 to TRBJ2-1, with TRBD2 as a possible D gene (6 bases). Trimming removed 0 bases at V and 4 bases at J, with 16 bases between. Germline V gene data show CDR1 as SGHDN and CDR2 as FVKESK. This CDR3 is 17 amino acids long. The CDR3 reads CASSQDTGRRGYNEQFF. CDR3 nucleotides: TGTGCCAGCAGCCAAGATACGGGCAGGAGGGGATACAATGAGCAGTTCTTC.

The rearrangement links TRBV19 to TRBJ2-4; a possible D gene is TRBD1 (6 bases). This CDR3 has 18 amino acids. Germline V gives CDR1 LNHDA, CDR2 SQIVND (reference sequence). V was trimmed by 4 bases and J by 0 bases, leaving 19 bases between them. This chain's CDR3 is CASSKGVTRGLAKNIQYF. Here the CDR3 DNA reads TGTGCCAGTAGTAAGGGGGTTACACGGGGTTTAGCCAAAAACATTCAGTACTTC.

This clone has a single count. This chain's CDR3 is CASSTRQGRTDTQYF. The CDR3 nucleotides read TGTGCCAGTAGTACCAGACAGGGACGCACAGATACGCAGTATTTT. J is TRBJ2-3 and V is TRBV19; 7 nucleotides agree with TRBD1. There are 15 residues in the CDR3. V was pared by 4 bases and J by 1 base, with 5 bases of the junction left unmatched. Germline V CDR1 and CDR2: LNHDA, SQIVND (reference sequence).

This chain uses TRBV29-1 with TRBJ1-1; TRBD1 matches at 7 bases. J lost 5 bases, V lost 7 bases, and 7 bases had no gene match. The CDR3 is 12 residues long. Germline CDR1 is SQVTM and CDR2 is ANQGSEA. CDR3 sequence reads: CSGIPGGTEAFF. The CDR3 nucleotides are TGCAGCGGGATACCAGGGGGTACTGAAGCTTTCTTT.

The chain recombines TRBV25-1 with TRBJ1-1; no clear D gene. In germline, CDR1 is MGHDK, CDR2 SYGVNS. Trimming cost V 4 bases and J 4 bases, with 10 bases left between them. The CDR3 extends over 13 amino acids. The CDR3 coding sequence is TGTGCCAGCAGTGTGGGATTTGGCACTGAAGCTTTCTTT. Encoded protein: CASSVGFGTEAFF.

The gene calls are TRBV6-1 and TRBJ2-2; D tentatively reads TRBD1 or TRBD2 (7 bases each). Trimming stripped 1 base from V and 5 bases from J, with 11 bases between. This CDR3 region has 15 residues. Germline V gene sequence: CDR1 MNHNS, CDR2 SASEGT. The CDR3 DNA reads TGTGCCAGCAGTGAAGAGCAGGGGGGGACCGGGGAGCTGTTTTTT. It yields the protein CASSEEQGGTGELFF.

J is TRBJ1-3 and V is TRBV19; D gene uncertain. The CDR3 is 14 amino acids. Germline CDR1 LNHDA, CDR2 SQIVND (reference sequence). The V end lost 0 bases, the J end lost 5 bases, and 8 bases lay between the germline ends. The CDR3 nucleotides read TGTGCCAGTAGTATAGACGCCGTTCGAAACACCATATATTTT. Translating it yields CASSIDAVRNTIYF.

The J gene is TRBJ1-5, the V gene TRBV18; TRBD1 might be the D (5 bases). The length of the CDR3 is 16 residues. With 2 bases removed from V and 0 bases from J, the gap between germline ends came to 11 bases. In germline, CDR1 is KGHSH, CDR2 LQKENI. The CDR3 region is CASSPGGAHSNQPQHF. The CDR3 nucleotides read TGTGCCAGCTCACCAGGTGGGGCCCATAGCAATCAGCCCCAGCATTTT.

The chain links TRBV19 to TRBJ2-7, with 8 bases matching TRBD1. J was trimmed by 0 bases and V by 4 bases; bases with no gene match: 5. Germline CDR1 is LNHDA and CDR2 is SQIVND (reference sequence). CDR3 size: 15 residues. The CDR3 spells CASSRGQATSYEQYF. Written as DNA, the CDR3 is TGTGCCAGTAGTAGGGGACAGGCAACCTCCTACGAGCAGTACTTC.

The V gene is TRBV7-2, the J gene TRBJ1-6, with D unclear. The CDR3 spans 14 residues. The germline CDR1 and CDR2 sequences are SGHTA and FQGNSA. Trimming took off 9 bases at V and 0 bases at J, with 9 bases between the two ends. The CDR3 nucleotides are TGTGCCAGTTCACGCAGCTCCTATAATTCACCCCTCCACTTT. Translating gives CASSRSSYNSPLHF.

The sample holds one count of this clone. The chain combines TRBV18 with TRBJ2-3; D may be TRBD1 or TRBD2 (5 bases each). The CDR3 runs to 16 residues. The V end lost 2 bases, the J end lost 2 bases, and 14 bases lay between the germline ends. Germline assignment: CDR1 KGHSH and CDR2 LQKENI. The CDR3 protein is CASSPTGAYHTDTQYF. CDR3 nucleotide sequence: TGTGCCAGCTCACCAACCGGGGCCTATCACACAGATACGCAGTATTTT.

The rearrangement links TRBV4-1 to TRBJ2-1; D remains unclear. Germline V gene sequence: CDR1 MGHRA, CDR2 YSYEKL. V was cut by 3 bases and J by 3 bases, with 18 bases left in between. This CDR3 region has 17 residues. The CDR3 loop is CASSQGRAQKLYNEQFF. CDR3 bases: TGCGCCAGCAGCCAGGGCCGGGCCCAGAAACTCTACAATGAGCAGTTCTTC.

This clone has just a few counts. The chain combines TRBV21-1 with TRBJ1-4; the tabulated D call, TRBD1, remains unverified against the DNA. TRBV21-1 is a pseudogene segment. The CDR3 extends over 14 amino acids. The CDR3 bases are TGTGCCAGCAGCAAACGGGACATGGGGGAAAAACTGTTTTTT. Protein sequence: CASSKRDMGEKLFF.

Concerning this clone: A read error may produce the germline difference seen at one junction end. V gene TRBV7-9 combines with J gene TRBJ1-1; D gene uncertain. Germline V lookup: CDR1 SEHNR, CDR2 FQNEAQ (reference sequence). The CDR3 has 10 residues. CDR3 in amino acids: CASSLNQRSF. In nucleotides, the CDR3 is TGTGCCAGCAGCTTAAATCAAAGGTCTTTT.

This clone was detected only a few times. The gene calls are TRBV28 and TRBJ1-2; possibly TRBD1 for D (6 bases). V was shortened by 6 bases and J by 2 bases, with 13 bases between the two germline ends. Germline V lookup: CDR1 MDHEN, CDR2 SYDVKM. The CDR3 runs to 14 residues. The CDR3 spells CASRPRQGNYGYTF. The CDR3 nucleotides are TGTGCCAGCAGGCCGCGCCAGGGGAACTATGGCTACACCTTC.

This chain uses TRBV6-5 with TRBJ2-1; 14 bases line up with TRBD2. Looked up from germline, CDR1 is MNHEY and CDR2 is SVGAGI. This CDR3 is 15 amino acids long. Trimming at V came to 6 bases and at J to 8 bases, leaving 6 bases not matched to a gene. Here the CDR3 reads CASSSGLAGVYEQFF. The DNA of the CDR3 is TGTGCCAGCAGCTCGGGACTAGCGGGAGTCTATGAGCAGTTCTTC.

The V call is TRBV7-9, the J call TRBJ2-5, with 8 bases matching TRBD2. Looked up from germline, CDR1 is SEHNR and CDR2 is FQNEAQ (reference sequence). This CDR3 comprises 16 residues. CDR3 region: CVSGLGDLFVQETQYF. The CDR3 DNA is TGTGTGTCGGGACTAGGAGATTTGTTCGTTCAAGAGACCCAGTACTTC.

This clone has a single count. The V gene is TRBV2, the J gene TRBJ1-1; a weak D match, TRBD1 (6 bases). Germline V lookup: CDR1 SNHLY, CDR2 FYNNEI. This CDR3 has 13 residues. The V gene lost 5 bases and the J gene lost 1 base, with 8 bases spanning the gap. CDR3 sequence reads: CASSIQGNTEAFF. DNA for the CDR3: TGTGCCAGCAGTATACAGGGGAACACTGAAGCTTTCTTT.

The chain links TRBV7-2 to TRBJ2-5, with 7 nucleotides matching TRBD1. V shed 7 bases and J 2 bases; nucleotides not matched to a gene: 4. The CDR3 extends over 13 amino acids. Germline CDR1 and CDR2: SGHTA and FQGNSA. CDR3 sequence (DNA): TGTGCCAGCAACAAGGGACAGCAAGAGACCCAGTACTTC. Its protein product is CASNKGQQETQYF.